This T cell receptor beta chain was documented in a study of blood T cell repertoires in COVID-19. Repertoires were generated with immunoSEQ multiplex PCR, while TCRdb's copy carries only in-frame clones and drops some. The profile shows around 100,000 clones, more than 75% of them singletons. The germline gives CDR1 SEHNR, CDR2 FQNEAQ (reference sequence). V trimming: 4 bases; J trimming: 3 bases; junction bases outside the gene matches: 12. CDR3 size: 17 residues. The sequence was collected from a human donor in a cohort sampled during active COVID-19. Source material: peripheral blood. J is TRBJ1-5 and V is TRBV7-9; 7 positions match TRBD1. Here the CDR3 DNA reads TGTGCCAGCAGCTCGACAGGGAATTCGGGCCACAATCAGCCCCAGCATTTT. Amino acids: CASSSTGNSGHNQPQHF.